The clone carrying this TCR beta chain was seen once. Profiled with immunoSEQ multiplex PCR; TCRdb holds only in-frame clones, not every one. The sample records 150,000 to 200,000 clones, approximately 82% being singletons. This sample is part of a study of cytomegalovirus exposure and HLA in healthy donors. Germline-derived CDR1 and CDR2 are MDHEN and SYDVKM. V gave up 7 bases and J gave up 7 bases; unmatched junction bases: 11. The CDR3 length is 14 residues. The sample was PBMCs. The chain employs TRBV28 and TRBJ1-2; 8 bases match TRBD1. This TCR was sampled from a woman in her thirties in good health and CMV-seropositive. The chain's CDR3 is CASTVGQAAGGYTF. DNA of the CDR3: TGTGCCAGCACCGTGGGACAGGCCGCCGGTGGCTACACCTTC.